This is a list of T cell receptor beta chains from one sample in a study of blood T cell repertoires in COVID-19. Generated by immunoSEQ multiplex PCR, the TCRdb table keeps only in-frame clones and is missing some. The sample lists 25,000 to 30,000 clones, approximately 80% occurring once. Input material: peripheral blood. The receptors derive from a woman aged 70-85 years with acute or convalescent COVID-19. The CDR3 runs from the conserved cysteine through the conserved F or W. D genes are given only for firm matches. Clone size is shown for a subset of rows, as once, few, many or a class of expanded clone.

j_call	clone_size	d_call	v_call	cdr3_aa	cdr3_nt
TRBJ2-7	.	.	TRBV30	CAWSPDRTYYEQYF	TGTGCCTGGAGCCCAGACAGGACCTACTACGAGCAGTACTTC
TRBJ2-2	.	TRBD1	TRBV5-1	CASSSGGQGFTGELFF	TGCGCCAGCAGCTCCGGGGGACAGGGTTTCACCGGGGAGCTGTTTTTT
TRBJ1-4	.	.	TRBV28	CASGLSEKLFF	TGTGCCAGCGGCCTCAGTGAAAAACTGTTTTTT
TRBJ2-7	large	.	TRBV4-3	CASSPHRSSYEQYF	TGCGCCAGCAGCCCTCACAGGAGCTCCTACGAGCAGTACTTC
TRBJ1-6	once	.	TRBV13	CASSLTGGDNSPLHF	TGTGCCAGCAGCTTAACCGGGGGTGATAATTCACCCCTCCACTTT
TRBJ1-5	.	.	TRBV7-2	CASSSSHDGGMRPQHF	TGTGCCAGCAGCTCCTCCCACGACGGAGGGATGCGGCCCCAGCATTTT
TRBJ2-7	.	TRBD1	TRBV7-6	CASSPRGQGVEEQYF	TGTGCCAGCAGCCCCCGAGGACAGGGGGTGGAGGAGCAGTACTTC
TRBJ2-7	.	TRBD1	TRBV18	CASSTLPGQGPYEQYF	TGTGCCAGCTCAACACTTCCGGGACAGGGTCCATACGAGCAGTACTTC
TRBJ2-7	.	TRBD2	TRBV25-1	CASSPAGLAGKYEQYF	TGTGCCAGCAGTCCAGCAGGACTAGCGGGGAAATACGAGCAGTACTTC
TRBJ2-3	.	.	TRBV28	CASSYALGGGGDTQYF	TGTGCCAGCAGCTACGCCCTCGGCGGAGGTGGGGATACGCAGTATTTT
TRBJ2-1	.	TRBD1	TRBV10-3	CAISTGESRVNEQFF	TGTGCCATCAGTACAGGGGAAAGTCGGGTCAATGAGCAGTTCTTC
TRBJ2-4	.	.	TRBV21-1	CASSKGASGTKNIQYF	TGTGCCAGCAGCAAAGGGGCTAGCGGGACCAAAAACATTCAGTACTTC
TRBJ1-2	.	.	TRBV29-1	CSVEVLQSDGYTF	TGCAGCGTTGAAGTCTTGCAGTCCGATGGCTACACCTTC
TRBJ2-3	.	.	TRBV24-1	CATSDRQNTDTQYF	TGTGCCACCAGTGACCGACAGAACACAGATACGCAGTATTTT
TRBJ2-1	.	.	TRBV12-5	CASGLGQASENEQFF	TGTGCTAGTGGTTTGGGGCAGGCTAGCGAAAATGAGCAGTTCTTC
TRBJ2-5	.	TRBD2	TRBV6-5	CASTRLGGEETQYF	TGTGCCAGCACTCGTTTGGGGGGGGAAGAGACCCAGTACTTC
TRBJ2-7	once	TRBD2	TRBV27	CASSLAGTSGGGSYEQYF	TGTGCCAGCAGTTTGGCCGGGACTAGCGGGGGGGGCTCCTACGAGCAGTACTTC
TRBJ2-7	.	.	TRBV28	CASSLIQLGEQYF	TGTGCCAGCAGTTTAATCCAGCTCGGGGAGCAGTACTTC
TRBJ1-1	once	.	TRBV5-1	CASSGGVDTEAFF	TGCGCCAGCAGCGGGGGGGTTGACACTGAAGCTTTCTTT
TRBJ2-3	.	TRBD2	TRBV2	CASSELAGGGDTQYF	TGTGCCAGCAGTGAGTTAGCGGGAGGGGGAGATACGCAGTATTTT
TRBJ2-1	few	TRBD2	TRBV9	CASSVGSGWKDEQFF	TGTGCCAGCAGCGTAGGTAGCGGGTGGAAAGATGAGCAGTTCTTC
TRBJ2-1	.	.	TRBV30	CAWSVGDNEQFF	TGTGCCTGGAGTGTAGGAGACAATGAGCAGTTCTTC
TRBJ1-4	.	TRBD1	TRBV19	CASSGQGANEKLFF	TGTGCCAGTAGTGGCCAGGGGGCGAATGAAAAACTGTTTTTT
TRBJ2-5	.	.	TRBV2	CASSEGGSIETQYF	TGTGCCAGCAGTGAAGGAGGCAGCATAGAGACCCAGTACTTC
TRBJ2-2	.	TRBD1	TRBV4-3	CASSPQGATGELFF	TGCGCCAGCAGCCCCCAGGGGGCAACCGGGGAGCTGTTTTTT
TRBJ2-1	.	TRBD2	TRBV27	CASSALTRGSYNEQFF	TGTGCCAGCAGTGCACTTACGCGGGGGTCCTACAATGAGCAGTTCTTC
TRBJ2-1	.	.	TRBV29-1	CSVEVQSYNEQFF	TGCAGCGTTGAGGTGCAGTCTTACAATGAGCAGTTCTTC
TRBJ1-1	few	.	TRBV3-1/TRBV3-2	CASSQLLEDTEAFF	TGTGCCAGCAGCCAACTATTGGAGGACACTGAAGCTTTCTTT
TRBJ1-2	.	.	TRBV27	CASSPGGGFYGYTF	TGTGCCAGCAGCCCAGGCGGGGGGTTTTATGGCTACACCTTC
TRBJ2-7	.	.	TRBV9	CASSTDEYEQYF	TGTGCCAGCAGCACAGACGAGTACGAGCAGTACTTC
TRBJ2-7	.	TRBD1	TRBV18	CASSPRWRTGGRDEQYF	TGTGCCAGCTCACCAAGATGGCGGACAGGGGGAAGGGACGAGCAGTACTTC
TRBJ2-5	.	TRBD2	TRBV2	CASSEKGGSTRETQYF	TGTGCCAGCAGTGAAAAAGGCGGGAGCACGAGAGAGACCCAGTACTTC
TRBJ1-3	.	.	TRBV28	CASSSHRVGNTIYF	TGTGCCAGCAGTTCGCACAGGGTCGGAAACACCATATATTTT
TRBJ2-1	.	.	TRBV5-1	CASSGAAEQFF	TGCGCCAGCTCTGGGGCGGCTGAGCAGTTCTTC
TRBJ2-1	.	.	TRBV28	CASLTFKERYNEQFF	TGTGCCAGCCTAACGTTCAAGGAGAGATACAATGAGCAGTTCTTC
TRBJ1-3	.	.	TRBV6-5	CASSRAPGNTIYF	TGTGCCAGCTCCAGGGCACCTGGAAACACCATATATTTT
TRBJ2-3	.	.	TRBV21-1	CASKLLLREGGDTQYF	TGTGCCAGCAAGCTCCTTTTGCGGGAGGGCGGAGATACGCAGTATTTT
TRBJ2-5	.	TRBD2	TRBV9	CASSVGGGIGETQYF	TGTGCCAGCAGCGTAGGGGGAGGGATAGGAGAGACCCAGTACTTC
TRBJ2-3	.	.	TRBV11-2	CASSLRTPTDTQYF	TGTGCCAGCAGCTTAAGGACTCCCACAGATACGCAGTATTTT
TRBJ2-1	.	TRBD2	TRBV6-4	CASKSGRAWNEQFF	TGTGCCAGCAAGAGCGGGAGGGCTTGGAATGAGCAGTTCTTC
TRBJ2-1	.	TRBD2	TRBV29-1	CSEYTSGRANEQFF	TGCAGCGAGTATACTAGCGGGAGGGCCAATGAGCAGTTCTTC
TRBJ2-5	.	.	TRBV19	CASSSGGARETQYF	TGTGCCAGTAGTAGTGGAGGGGCGAGGGAGACCCAGTACTTC
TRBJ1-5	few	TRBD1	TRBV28	CASDPRQGRQPQHF	TGTGCCAGTGATCCCCGACAGGGACGTCAGCCCCAGCATTTT
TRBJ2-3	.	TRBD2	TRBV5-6	CASSFGTSGGTSTDTQYF	TGTGCCAGCAGCTTTGGGACTAGCGGGGGTACTAGCACAGATACGCAGTATTTT
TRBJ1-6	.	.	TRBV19	CASKTGSYNSPLHF	TGTGCCAGTAAAACGGGCTCCTATAATTCACCCCTCCACTTT
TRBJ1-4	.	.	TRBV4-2	CASRSGGVSKKLFF	TGTGCCAGCCGGTCGGGGGGGGTATCGAAAAAACTGTTTTTT
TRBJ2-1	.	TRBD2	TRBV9	CASTTSGGINEQFF	TGTGCCAGCACCACTAGCGGGGGAATCAATGAGCAGTTCTTC
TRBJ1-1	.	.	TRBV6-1	CASSEALGPLGEAFF	TGTGCCAGCAGTGAAGCGCTTGGGCCCCTCGGTGAAGCTTTCTTT
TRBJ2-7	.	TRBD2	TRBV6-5	CASCRLAGSDEQYF	TGTGCCAGCTGCCGACTAGCGGGGTCGGACGAGCAGTACTTC
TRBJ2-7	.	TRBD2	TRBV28	CASSLAGGPGEQYF	TGTGCCAGCAGTTTAGCGGGAGGGCCTGGGGAGCAGTACTTC
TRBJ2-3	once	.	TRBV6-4	CASSSEGADTQYF	TGTGCCAGCAGTTCGGAGGGCGCGGATACGCAGTATTTT
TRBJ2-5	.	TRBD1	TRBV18	CASSFDRAKETQYF	TGTGCCAGCTCATTTGACAGGGCCAAGGAGACCCAGTACTTC
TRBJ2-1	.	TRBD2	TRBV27	CASSSLAGPLNEQFF	TGTGCCAGCAGCAGCCTAGCGGGGCCTCTCAATGAGCAGTTCTTC
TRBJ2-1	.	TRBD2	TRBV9	CASSVLAGASEQFF	TGTGCCAGCAGCGTACTAGCGGGAGCAAGTGAGCAGTTCTTC
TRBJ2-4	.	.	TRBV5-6	CASSETGNIQYF	TGTGCCAGCAGCGAAACAGGAAACATTCAGTACTTC